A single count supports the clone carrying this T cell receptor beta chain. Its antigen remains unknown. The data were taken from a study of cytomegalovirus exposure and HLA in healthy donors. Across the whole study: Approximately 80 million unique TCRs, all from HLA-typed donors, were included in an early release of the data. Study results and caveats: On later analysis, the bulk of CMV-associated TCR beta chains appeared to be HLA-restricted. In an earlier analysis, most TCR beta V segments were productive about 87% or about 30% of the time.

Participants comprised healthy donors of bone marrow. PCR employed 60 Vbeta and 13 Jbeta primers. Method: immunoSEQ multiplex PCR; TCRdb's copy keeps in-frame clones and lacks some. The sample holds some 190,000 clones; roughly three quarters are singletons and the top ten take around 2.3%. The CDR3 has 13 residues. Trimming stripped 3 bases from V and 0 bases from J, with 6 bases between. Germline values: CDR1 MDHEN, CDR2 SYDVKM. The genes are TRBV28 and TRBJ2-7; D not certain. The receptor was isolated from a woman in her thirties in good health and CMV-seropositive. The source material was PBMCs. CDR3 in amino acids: CASSFSLSYEQYF. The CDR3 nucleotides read TGTGCCAGCAGTTTCTCCCTCTCCTACGAGCAGTACTTC.